Listed below are T cell receptor beta chains from one sample, sequenced in a study of blood T cells in healthy people across ages. TCRdb reanalysed the 5' RACE reads using MiXCR and keeps one entry per CDR3 protein. The sample lists about 1.6 million distinct CDR3 sequences; about 31% were seen once. Material for sequencing was blood. All receptors derive from a woman aged 25 to 39 in good health. CDR3s include the opening cysteine and the closing phenylalanine or tryptophan. Fields, in order: V gene, D gene, J gene, clone size, CDR3 protein, CDR3 DNA. D genes are given only for firm matches. Size values are once, few and many counts, or a class for expanded clones, and some rows have none.

>TRBV9|NA|TRBJ2-3|few
CASSGPDGQTDTQYF
TGTGCCAGCAGCGGACCGGACGGACAAACAGATACGCAGTATTTT
>TRBV15|NA|TRBJ1-5|few
CATSGQRTGARGQPQHF
TGTGCCACCAGCGGCCAGAGAACCGGGGCTAGGGGTCAGCCCCAGCATTTT
>TRBV7-2|TRBD1|TRBJ1-2|NA
CASSSDRTGRDYGYTF
TGTGCCAGCAGCTCTGACAGGACAGGGAGGGACTATGGCTACACCTTC
>TRBV7-8|TRBD2|TRBJ2-1|few
CASSLVSSGGLVEQFF
TGTGCCAGCAGCTTAGTATCGAGCGGGGGGCTGGTTGAGCAGTTCTTC
>TRBV6-1|TRBD1|TRBJ2-7|NA
CASRVRDSEYYEQYF
TGTGCCAGCAGAGTAAGGGACAGCGAGTACTACGAGCAGTACTTC
>TRBV9|TRBD2|TRBJ2-1|once
CASSVGIAGNEQFF
TGTGCCAGCAGCGTAGGTATAGCGGGCAATGAGCAGTTCTTC
>TRBV10-3|NA|TRBJ1-5|NA
CAISETGAGQPQHF
TGTGCCATCAGTGAGACAGGAGCCGGTCAGCCCCAGCATTTT
>TRBV27|TRBD1|TRBJ2-7|NA
CASGPLPDRVYEQYF
TGTGCCAGCGGGCCTCTCCCGGACAGGGTATACGAGCAGTACTTC
>TRBV4-1|NA|TRBJ1-4|few
CASSQGWQGFEKLFF
TGCGCCAGCAGCCAAGGTTGGCAGGGGTTTGAAAAACTGTTTTTT
>TRBV30|NA|TRBJ2-3|NA
CAWSAKDTQYF
TGTGCCTGGAGTGCGAAAGATACGCAGTATTTT
>TRBV12-3/TRBV12-4|NA|TRBJ2-1|few
CASSLVGSGNEQFF
TGTGCCAGCAGTTTAGTAGGTAGCGGCAATGAGCAGTTCTTC
>TRBV9|NA|TRBJ1-1|NA
CASSDTGNTEAFF
TGTGCCAGCAGTGATACAGGGAACACTGAAGCTTTCTTT
>TRBV20-1|TRBD1|TRBJ2-7|NA
CSATTGDHFRTYEQYF
TGCAGTGCCACCACAGGGGACCACTTCCGTACTTACGAGCAGTACTTC
>TRBV6-6|NA|TRBJ1-1|few
CASRGITEAFF
TGTGCCAGCAGGGGTATCACTGAAGCTTTCTTT
>TRBV10-2|TRBD2|TRBJ2-7|NA
CASSPPTSGGVYEQYF
TGCGCCAGCAGCCCGCCGACTAGCGGGGGGGTCTACGAGCAGTACTTC
>TRBV7-6|NA|TRBJ2-3|few
CASSLGGPSVSTDTQYF
TGTGCCAGCAGCTTAGGGGGCCCTAGCGTTAGCACAGATACGCAGTATTTT
>TRBV12-3/TRBV12-4|NA|TRBJ1-1|NA
CASSWEITHTEAFF
TGTGCCAGCAGTTGGGAGATAACGCACACTGAAGCTTTCTTT
>TRBV20-1|NA|TRBJ1-2|NA
CSARPHSSAYGYTF
TGCAGTGCTAGGCCCCACAGCTCCGCCTATGGCTACACCTTC
>TRBV7-3|NA|TRBJ2-2|NA
CASSRQGPNTGELFF
TGTGCCAGCAGCCGTCAGGGCCCCAACACCGGGGAGCTGTTTTTT
>TRBV6-1|TRBD2|TRBJ2-3|NA
CASLGLGADTQYF
TGCGCCAGCCTCGGACTAGGCGCAGATACGCAGTATTTT
>TRBV5-1|NA|TRBJ2-5|NA
CASSLMRETQYF
TGCGCCAGCAGCCTAATGAGGGAGACCCAGTACTTC
>TRBV28|NA|TRBJ1-2|NA
CASTFTGNYGYTF
TGTGCCAGCACCTTCACAGGGAACTATGGCTACACCTTC
>TRBV7-9|TRBD2|TRBJ2-1|few
CASSAGLAGTDNEQFF
TGTGCCAGCAGCGCAGGACTAGCGGGCACCGACAATGAGCAGTTCTTC
>TRBV7-9|NA|TRBJ2-5|few
CASSSLTFLQETQYF
TGTGCCAGCAGCTCGCTGACATTCTTACAAGAGACCCAGTACTTC
>TRBV15|NA|TRBJ1-5|NA
CATSRDFGNQPQHF
TGTGCCACCAGCAGAGATTTCGGGAATCAGCCCCAGCATTTT
>TRBV15|TRBD2|TRBJ2-5|many
CATSRPLSGGGETQYF
TGTGCCACCAGCAGACCTCTGAGCGGGGGCGGCGAGACCCAGTACTTC
>TRBV7-8|NA|TRBJ1-5|NA
CASSLGTRQVLNQPQHF
TGTGCCAGCAGCTTAGGTACCCGACAGGTGTTAAATCAGCCCCAGCATTTT
>TRBV5-6|NA|TRBJ2-5|NA
CASSLEGTTFRRETQYF
TGTGCCAGCAGCTTGGAAGGGACGACTTTCCGCCGGGAGACCCAGTACTTC
>TRBV18|NA|TRBJ2-1|NA
CASSPKNPGTLGYNEQFF
TGTGCCAGCTCACCAAAAAACCCCGGGACTTTGGGTTACAATGAGCAGTTCTTC
>TRBV6-5|TRBD2|TRBJ2-3|once
CASSLAGWSTDAQYF
TGTGCCAGCAGTTTAGCGGGGTGGAGCACAGATGCGCAGTATTTT
>TRBV12-3/TRBV12-4|NA|TRBJ2-2|NA
CASRYMNSAHTGELFF
TGTGCCAGCAGATATATGAACTCAGCACACACCGGGGAGCTGTTTTTT
>TRBV6-1|TRBD2|TRBJ2-1|NA
CASVWTSQNHNEQFF
TGTGCCAGTGTCTGGACTAGCCAGAACCACAATGAGCAGTTCTTC
>TRBV5-1|NA|TRBJ2-1|NA
CASSPPGLRGGQFF
TGCGCCAGCAGCCCTCCGGGACTCCGAGGGGGGCAGTTCTTC
>TRBV10-3|NA|TRBJ2-7|NA
CAPPAWAGGNLYSYEQYF
TGTGCCCCACCAGCGTGGGCAGGGGGGAACCTTTACTCCTACGAGCAGTACTTC
>TRBV5-1|NA|TRBJ1-2|NA
CASSLYARNYGYTF
TGCGCCAGCAGCTTGTACGCGAGGAACTATGGCTACACCTTC
>TRBV28|TRBD2|TRBJ2-7|NA
CATRRTSGFSYEQYF
TGTGCCACCAGAAGGACTAGCGGATTCTCCTACGAGCAGTACTTC
>TRBV3-1|TRBD2|TRBJ2-7|NA
CASSQHGTTQEQYF
TGTGCCAGCAGCCAGCACGGGACTACCCAAGAGCAGTACTTC
>TRBV7-3|TRBD2|TRBJ2-3|few
CASSLRTRPPFTDTQYF
TGTGCCAGCAGCTTAAGGACTAGACCCCCGTTCACAGATACGCAGTATTTT
>TRBV7-9|NA|TRBJ2-7|NA
CASSQGLGTPYEQYF
TGTGCCAGCAGCCAAGGGTTAGGGACACCCTACGAGCAGTACTTC